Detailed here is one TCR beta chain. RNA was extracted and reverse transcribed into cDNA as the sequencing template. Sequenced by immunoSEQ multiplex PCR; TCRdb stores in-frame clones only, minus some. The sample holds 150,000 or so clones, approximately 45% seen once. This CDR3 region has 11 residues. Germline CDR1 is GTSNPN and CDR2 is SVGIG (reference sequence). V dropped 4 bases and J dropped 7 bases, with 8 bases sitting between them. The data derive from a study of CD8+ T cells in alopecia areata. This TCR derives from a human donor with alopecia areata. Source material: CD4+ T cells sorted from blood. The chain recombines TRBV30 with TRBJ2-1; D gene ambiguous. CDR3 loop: CAWTVVNEQFF. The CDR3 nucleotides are TGTGCCTGGACAGTGGTTAATGAGCAGTTCTTC.